This passage covers 22 T cell receptor beta chains from one sample sequenced in a study of blood T cell repertoires in COVID-19. The protocol was immunoSEQ multiplex PCR, while the TCRdb copy is restricted to in-frame clones and leaves out a portion. This sample carries under 400,000 clones, 90% of them seen once, and the ten largest clones take 6% to 7.5%. Sequenced input: peripheral blood. All receptors derive from a man younger than 35 with active or convalescent COVID-19.

The chain recombines TRBV6-5 with TRBJ1-1; D unresolved. This CDR3 has 11 amino acids. The V gene's germline CDR1 is MNHEY and CDR2 SVGAGI. V was pared by 3 bases and J by 5 bases, with 4 bases between. The CDR3 DNA is TGTGCCAGCAGTTATCGGACTGAAGCTTTCTTT. It yields the protein CASSYRTEAFF.

The chain has TRBV3-1 (or the pseudogene TRBV3-2) and TRBJ1-6, with 8 bases matching TRBD1. V lost 0 bases to trimming and J lost 7 bases; unmatched junction nucleotides: 5. CDR3 length: 16 residues. The germline CDR1 and CDR2 sequences are LGHDT and YNNKEL (reference sequence). CDR3 in DNA: TGTGCCAGCAGCCAAGACCGGGACAGGTACAATTCACCCCTCCACTTT. It encodes CASSQDRDRYNSPLHF.

The V and J genes are TRBV6-6 and TRBJ1-2, with D perhaps matching TRBD1 (6 bases). The CDR3 has 16 residues. Germline assignment: CDR1 MNHNY and CDR2 SVGAGI (reference sequence). V was pared by 4 bases and J by 2 bases, with 17 bases between. CDR3 protein: CASSSSGESWNYGYTF. As DNA, the CDR3 is TGTGCCAGCAGTTCCTCAGGGGAATCATGGAACTATGGCTACACCTTC.

The chain uses TRBV5-5 and TRBJ2-2; 7 positions agree with TRBD1. In germline, CDR1 is SGHKS, CDR2 YYEKEE (reference sequence). The CDR3 totals 15 residues. This chain's CDR3 is CATSSGTANTGELFF. CDR3 DNA sequence: TGTGCAACCAGTTCCGGGACAGCTAACACCGGGGAGCTGTTTTTT.

This chain links TRBV11-1 with TRBJ1-4; 8 positions agree with TRBD1. This CDR3 has 15 amino acids. V lost 5 bases and J lost 5; bases outside the gene matches: 7. Germline V gene sequence: CDR1 SGHAT, CDR2 FQDESV (reference sequence). The CDR3 DNA reads as TGTGCCAGCAGCCCCGGGACAGGCTCCAATGAAAAACTGTTTTTT. Encoded protein: CASSPGTGSNEKLFF.

The gene calls are TRBV19 and TRBJ2-7, with D perhaps TRBD2 (7 bases). CDR3 length equals 16 residues. V dropped 1 base and J dropped 0 bases, with 13 bases sitting between them. Germline assignment: CDR1 LNHDA and CDR2 SQIVND (reference sequence). The CDR3 spells CASSIGGGGTSYEQYF. CDR3 in DNA: TGTGCCAGTAGTATAGGGGGCGGGGGCACCTCCTACGAGCAGTACTTC. Using reference TRBV19 and TRBJ2-7 for the parts outside the CDR3, the full variable domain is DGGITQSPKYLFRKEGQNVTLSCEQNLNHDAMYWYRQDPGQGLRLIYYSQIVNDFQKGDIAEGYSVSREKKESFPLTVTSAQKNPTAFYLCASSIGGGGTSYEQYFGPGTRLTVT.

The V gene is TRBV4-1, the J gene TRBJ1-2, with TRBD1 identical over 9 bases. Unmatched junction bases numbered 9, after V lost 0 bases and J lost 7 bases. Per germline, CDR1 MGHRA and CDR2 YSYEKL. The CDR3 has 16 residues. This CDR3 is CASSQDTYRGPAGYTF. In nucleotides, the CDR3 is TGCGCCAGCAGCCAAGATACCTACAGGGGGCCCGCTGGCTACACCTTC.

The chain links TRBV5-1 to TRBJ1-1; D gene ambiguous. Trimming removed 0 bases from V and 4 bases from J, with 16 bases in between. This CDR3 contains 16 residues. Germline assignment: CDR1 SGHRS and CDR2 YFSETQ. The CDR3 DNA follows: TGCGCCAGCAGCTTGGCCGTTTGGGGAGGCGGCACTGAAGCTTTCTTT. It yields the protein CASSLAVWGGGTEAFF.

The chain carries TRBV4-3 and TRBJ1-1; no clear D. The germline V gene encodes CDR1 LGHNA and CDR2 YSLEER. The length of the CDR3 is 15 residues. Trimming removed 4 bases at V and 1 base at J, with 13 bases between. The CDR3 sequence is CASSPRWAGNTEAFF. CDR3 nucleotide sequence: TGCGCCAGCAGCCCAAGGTGGGCCGGGAACACTGAAGCTTTCTTT.

This clone was counted once. The rearrangement uses TRBV19 and TRBJ1-1; D is uncertain. Germline V CDR1 and CDR2: LNHDA, SQIVND (reference sequence). V lost 0 bases and J 7 bases, leaving 6 bases between the germline ends. There are 12 residues in the CDR3. In nucleotides, the CDR3 is TGTGCCAGTAGTATAGACAGGAATGAAGCTTTCTTT. Residues: CASSIDRNEAFF.

This chain connects TRBV18 to TRBJ2-7, with D possibly TRBD2 on 6 matching bases. V lost 2 bases to trimming and J lost 0 bases, with 14 bases between them. This CDR3 is 16 amino acids long. In germline, CDR1 is KGHSH, CDR2 LQKENI. Here the CDR3 reads CASSPGSGLASYEQYF. The CDR3 DNA reads as TGTGCCAGCTCACCAGGGTCGGGACTTGCCTCCTACGAGCAGTACTTC. The full variable domain, in which reference TRBV18 and TRBJ2-7 provide the parts outside the CDR3, is NAGVMQNPRHLVRRRGQEARLRCSPMKGHSHVYWYRQLPEEGLKFMVYLQKENIIDESGMPKERFSAEFPKEGPSILRIQQVVRGDSAAYFCASSPGSGLASYEQYFGPGTRLTVT.

The V and J genes are TRBV4-3 and TRBJ1-1, with D maybe TRBD1 (5 bases). Germline V lookup: CDR1 LGHNA, CDR2 YSLEER. V shed 2 bases and J shed 8 bases, with 12 bases lying between them. The CDR3 is made up of 13 amino acids. The CDR3 spells CASSQSQGGEAFF. CDR3 DNA sequence: TGCGCCAGCAGCCAAAGTCAGGGAGGAGAAGCTTTCTTT.

The V and J genes are TRBV7-9 and TRBJ2-7; unclear D gene. Germline values: CDR1 SEHNR, CDR2 FQNEAQ (reference sequence). Between the trimmed V and J ends, which lost 1 base and 1 base, there was a span of 2 bases. This CDR3 is built from 12 residues. DNA for the CDR3: TGTGCCAGCAGCTTAGTATCCTACGAGCAGTACTTC. This sequence encodes CASSLVSYEQYF.

The rearrangement uses TRBV2 and TRBJ1-3, with a tentative D call TRBD1 (6 bases). Germline V gene data show CDR1 as SNHLY and CDR2 as FYNNEI. This CDR3 has 14 amino acids. Trimming shortened V by 7 bases and J by 4 bases, and 14 bases separated the two germline ends. The CDR3 region is CASNRVLQGNTIYF. CDR3 in DNA: TGTGCCAGCAACAGGGTCTTACAAGGAAACACCATATATTTT.

The chain links TRBV5-1 to TRBJ2-5; 9 bases line up with TRBD2. This CDR3 is 15 amino acids long. Germline CDR1 is SGHRS and CDR2 is YFSETQ. J lost 5 bases, V lost 5 bases, and 10 bases had no gene match. The DNA of the CDR3 is TGCGCCAGCAGTAGGAGCGGGAGGATGGTGGAGACCCAGTACTTC. This sequence encodes CASSRSGRMVETQYF.

The genes are TRBV7-9 and TRBJ1-2; 7 nucleotides line up with TRBD1. CDR1 and CDR2 (germline): SEHNR, FQNEAQ (reference sequence). The CDR3 contains 16 residues. V dropped 6 bases and J dropped 4; count of bases not matched to a gene: 14. The CDR3 DNA reads TGTGCCAGCAGTCGCGGATCGACAGGGTCCCCCTATGGCTACACCTTC. Protein sequence: CASSRGSTGSPYGYTF.

The genes are TRBV15 and TRBJ2-7; 7 bases align to TRBD2. The CDR3 extends over 14 amino acids. CDR1 LNHNV and CDR2 YYDKDF come from the germline V gene (reference sequence). V lost 1 base, J lost 6 bases, and 6 bases stayed unmatched. The CDR3 DNA is TGTGCCACCAGCAGAGGTGAGGTAGCGGGCGAGCAGTACTTC. Amino acids: CATSRGEVAGEQYF.

The chain joins TRBV6-2 or TRBV6-3 to TRBJ2-7, with a tentative D call TRBD2 (5 bases). The germline V gene encodes CDR1 MNHEY and CDR2 SVGEGT. The CDR3 contains 16 residues. Trimming pared 5 bases from V and 0 bases from J, leaving 17 bases between. The CDR3 DNA follows: TGTGCCAGCAGTCCAAGTGACTACTACTCCTCCTACGAGCAGTACTTC. Protein: CASSPSDYYSSYEQYF.

Worth noting for this clone: The identical CDR3 is also encoded by other nucleotide sequences in the sample. The chain carries TRBV2 and TRBJ2-3; D gene uncertain. The V end lost 5 bases, the J end lost 6 bases, and 6 bases lay between the germline ends. This CDR3 has 11 residues. Germline CDR1 and CDR2: SNHLY and FYNNEI. The CDR3 DNA reads TGTGCCAGCAGTCCTTCCGATACGCAGTATTTT. As protein: CASSPSDTQYF.

The chain links TRBV2 to TRBJ1-5; D uncertain. Germline lookup yields CDR1 SNHLY and CDR2 FYNNEI. This CDR3 region has 15 residues. V was cut by 8 bases and J by 0 bases, with 14 bases left in between. CDR3 residues: CASSREGPSNQPQHF. The CDR3 DNA sequence: TGTGCCAGCTCAAGGGAGGGCCCTAGCAATCAGCCCCAGCATTTT.

The chain is built from TRBV7-2 and TRBJ2-7; possible D gene TRBD2, 6 bases. CDR1 and CDR2 from the germline V gene are SGHTA and FQGNSA. The CDR3 is made up of 15 amino acids. Trimming stripped 1 base from V and 1 base from J, with 11 bases between. The CDR3 DNA follows: TGTGCCAGCAGCTTAGTGTGGGGGGTTTCCTACGAGCAGTACTTC. Protein: CASSLVWGVSYEQYF.

V usage is TRBV19 and J usage is TRBJ2-7, with 9 positions matching TRBD1. V shed 9 bases, J shed 2 bases, and the junction held 11 bases outside the gene matches. This CDR3 spans 15 amino acids. The germline CDR1 and CDR2 sequences are LNHDA and SQIVND (reference sequence). The CDR3 here is CASSTWGTGTYEQYF. For the CDR3, the DNA is TGTGCCAGCAGCACCTGGGGGACAGGGACCTACGAGCAGTACTTC.